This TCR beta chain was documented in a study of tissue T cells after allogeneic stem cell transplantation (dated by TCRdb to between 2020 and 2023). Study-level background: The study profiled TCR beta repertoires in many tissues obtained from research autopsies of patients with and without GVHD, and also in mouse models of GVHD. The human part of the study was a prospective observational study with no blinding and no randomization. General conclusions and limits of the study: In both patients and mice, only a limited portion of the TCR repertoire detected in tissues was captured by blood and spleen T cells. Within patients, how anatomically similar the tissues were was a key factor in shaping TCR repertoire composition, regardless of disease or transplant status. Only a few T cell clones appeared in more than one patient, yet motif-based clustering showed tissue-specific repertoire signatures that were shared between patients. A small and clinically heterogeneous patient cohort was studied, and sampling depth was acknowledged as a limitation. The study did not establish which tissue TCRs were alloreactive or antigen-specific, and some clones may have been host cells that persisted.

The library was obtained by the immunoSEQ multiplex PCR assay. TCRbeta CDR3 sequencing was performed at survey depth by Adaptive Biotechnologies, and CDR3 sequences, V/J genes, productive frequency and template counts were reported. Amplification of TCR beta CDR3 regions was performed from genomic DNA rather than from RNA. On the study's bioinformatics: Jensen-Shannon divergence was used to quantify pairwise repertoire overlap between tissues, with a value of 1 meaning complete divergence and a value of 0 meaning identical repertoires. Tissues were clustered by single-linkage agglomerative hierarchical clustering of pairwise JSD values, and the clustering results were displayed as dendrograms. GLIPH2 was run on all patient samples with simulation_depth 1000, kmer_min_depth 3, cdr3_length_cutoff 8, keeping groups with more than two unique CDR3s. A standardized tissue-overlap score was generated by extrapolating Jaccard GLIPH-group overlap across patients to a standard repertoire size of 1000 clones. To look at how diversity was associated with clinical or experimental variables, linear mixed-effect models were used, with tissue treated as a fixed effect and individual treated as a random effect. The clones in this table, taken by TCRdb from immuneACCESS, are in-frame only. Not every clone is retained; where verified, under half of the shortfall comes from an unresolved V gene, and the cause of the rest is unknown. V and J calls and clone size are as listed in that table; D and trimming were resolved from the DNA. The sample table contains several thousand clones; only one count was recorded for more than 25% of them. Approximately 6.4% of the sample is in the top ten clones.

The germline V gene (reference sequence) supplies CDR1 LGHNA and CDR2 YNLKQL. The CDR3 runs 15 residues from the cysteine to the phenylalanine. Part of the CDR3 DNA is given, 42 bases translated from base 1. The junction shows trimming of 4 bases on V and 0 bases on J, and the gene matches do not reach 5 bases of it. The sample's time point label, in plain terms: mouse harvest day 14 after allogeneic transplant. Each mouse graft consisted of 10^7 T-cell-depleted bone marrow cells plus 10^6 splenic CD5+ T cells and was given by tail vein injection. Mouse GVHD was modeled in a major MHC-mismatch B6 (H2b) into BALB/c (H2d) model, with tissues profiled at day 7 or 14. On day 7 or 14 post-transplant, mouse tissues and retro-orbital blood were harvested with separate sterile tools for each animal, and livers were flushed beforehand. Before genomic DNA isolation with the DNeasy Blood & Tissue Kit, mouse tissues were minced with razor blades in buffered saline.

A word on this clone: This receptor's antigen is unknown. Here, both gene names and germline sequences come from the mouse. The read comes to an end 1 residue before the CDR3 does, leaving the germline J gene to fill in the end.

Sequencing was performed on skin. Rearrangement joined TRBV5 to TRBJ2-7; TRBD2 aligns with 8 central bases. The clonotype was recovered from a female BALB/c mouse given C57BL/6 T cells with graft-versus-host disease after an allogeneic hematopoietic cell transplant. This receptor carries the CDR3 CASSPDWVLSYEQYF. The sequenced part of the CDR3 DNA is TGTGCCAGCAGCCCGGACTGGGTGCTCTCCTATGAACAGTAC.